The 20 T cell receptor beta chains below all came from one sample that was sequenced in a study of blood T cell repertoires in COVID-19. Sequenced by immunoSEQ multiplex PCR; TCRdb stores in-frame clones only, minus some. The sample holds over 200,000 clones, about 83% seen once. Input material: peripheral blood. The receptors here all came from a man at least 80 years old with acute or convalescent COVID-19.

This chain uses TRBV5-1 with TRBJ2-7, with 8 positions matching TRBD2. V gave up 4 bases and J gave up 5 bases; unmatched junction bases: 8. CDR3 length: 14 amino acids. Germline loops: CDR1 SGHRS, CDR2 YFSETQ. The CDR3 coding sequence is TGCGCCAGCAGCATCGGGGGGGGGTCCCACGAGCAGTACTTC. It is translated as CASSIGGGSHEQYF. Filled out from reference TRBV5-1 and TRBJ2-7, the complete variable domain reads KAGVTQTPRYLIKTRGQQVTLSCSPISGHRSVSWYQQTPGQGLQFLFEYFSETQRNKGNFPGRFSGRQFSNSRSEMNVSTLELGDSALYLCASSIGGGSHEQYFGPGTRLTVT.

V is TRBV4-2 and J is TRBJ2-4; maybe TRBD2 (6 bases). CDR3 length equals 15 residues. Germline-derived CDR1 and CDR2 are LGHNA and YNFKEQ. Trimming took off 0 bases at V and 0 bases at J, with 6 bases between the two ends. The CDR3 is CASSQEAGAKNIQYF. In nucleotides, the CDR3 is TGTGCCAGCAGCCAAGAAGCGGGAGCCAAAAACATTCAGTACTTC.

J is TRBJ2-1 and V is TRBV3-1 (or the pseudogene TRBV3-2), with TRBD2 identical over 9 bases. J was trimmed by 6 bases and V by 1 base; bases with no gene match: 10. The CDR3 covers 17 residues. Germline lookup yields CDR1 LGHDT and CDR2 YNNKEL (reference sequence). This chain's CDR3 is CASSQGPAGGSGNEQFF. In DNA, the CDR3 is TGTGCCAGCAGCCAAGGTCCGGCGGGAGGGTCTGGCAATGAGCAGTTCTTC.

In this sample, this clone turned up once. The CDR3 nucleotides read TGTGCCAGTAGTCGTCGGGCGGGCCATAGCTATGGCTACACCTTC. Residues: CASSRRAGHSYGYTF. V and J are TRBV19 and TRBJ1-2; D ambiguous. The germline V gene has CDR1 LNHDA and CDR2 SQIVND (reference sequence). The CDR3 consists of 15 residues. V lost 5 bases, J lost 4 bases, and 17 bases lay in between.

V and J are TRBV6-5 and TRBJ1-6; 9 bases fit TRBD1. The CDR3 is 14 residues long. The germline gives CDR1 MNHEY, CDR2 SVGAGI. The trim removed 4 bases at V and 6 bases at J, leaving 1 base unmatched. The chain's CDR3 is CASSWTGVNSPLHF. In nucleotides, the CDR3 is TGTGCCAGCAGTTGGACAGGGGTTAATTCACCCCTCCACTTT.

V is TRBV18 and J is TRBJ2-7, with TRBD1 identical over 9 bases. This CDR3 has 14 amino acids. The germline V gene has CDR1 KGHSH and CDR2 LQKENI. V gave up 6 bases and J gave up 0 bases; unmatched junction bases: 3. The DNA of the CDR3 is TGTGCCAGCTCGTCGACAGGGGGCTCCTACGAGCAGTACTTC. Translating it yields CASSSTGGSYEQYF. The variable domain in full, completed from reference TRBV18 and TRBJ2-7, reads NAGVMQNPRHLVRRRGQEARLRCSPMKGHSHVYWYRQLPEEGLKFMVYLQKENIIDESGMPKERFSAEFPKEGPSILRIQQVVRGDSAAYFCASSSTGGSYEQYFGPGTRLTVT.

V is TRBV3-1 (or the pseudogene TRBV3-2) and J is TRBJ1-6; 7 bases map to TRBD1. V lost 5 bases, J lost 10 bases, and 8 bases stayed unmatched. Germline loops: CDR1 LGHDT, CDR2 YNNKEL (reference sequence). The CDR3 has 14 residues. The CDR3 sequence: CASSGWDRRSPLHF. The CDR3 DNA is TGTGCCAGCAGCGGCTGGGACAGAAGGTCACCCCTCCACTTT.

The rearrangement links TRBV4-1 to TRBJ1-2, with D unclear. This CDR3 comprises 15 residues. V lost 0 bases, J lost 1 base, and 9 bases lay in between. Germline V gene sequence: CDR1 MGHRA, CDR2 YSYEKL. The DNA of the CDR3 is TGCGCCAGCAGCCAAGATCCAACAGATAACTATGGCTACACCTTC. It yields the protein CASSQDPTDNYGYTF.

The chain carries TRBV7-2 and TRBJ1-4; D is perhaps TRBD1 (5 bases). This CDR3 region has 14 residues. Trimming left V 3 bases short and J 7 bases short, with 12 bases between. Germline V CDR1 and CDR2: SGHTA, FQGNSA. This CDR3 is CASSFDRGTEKLFF. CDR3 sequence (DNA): TGTGCCAGCAGCTTTGATAGGGGAACTGAAAAACTGTTTTTT.

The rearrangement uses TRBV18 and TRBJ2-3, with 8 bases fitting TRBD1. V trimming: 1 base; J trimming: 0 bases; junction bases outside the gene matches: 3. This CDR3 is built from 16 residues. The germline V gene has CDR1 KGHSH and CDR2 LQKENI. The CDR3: CASSPLRDRSTDTQYF. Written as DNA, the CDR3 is TGTGCCAGCTCACCACTAAGGGACAGGAGCACAGATACGCAGTATTTT.

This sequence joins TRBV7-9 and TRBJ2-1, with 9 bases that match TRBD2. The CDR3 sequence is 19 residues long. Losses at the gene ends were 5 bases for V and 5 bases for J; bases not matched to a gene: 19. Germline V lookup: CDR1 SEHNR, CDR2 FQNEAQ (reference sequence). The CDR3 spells CASSMTRVRGGLNHNEQFF. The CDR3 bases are TGTGCCAGCAGCATGACGCGGGTGCGGGGGGGCCTTAACCACAATGAGCAGTTCTTC.

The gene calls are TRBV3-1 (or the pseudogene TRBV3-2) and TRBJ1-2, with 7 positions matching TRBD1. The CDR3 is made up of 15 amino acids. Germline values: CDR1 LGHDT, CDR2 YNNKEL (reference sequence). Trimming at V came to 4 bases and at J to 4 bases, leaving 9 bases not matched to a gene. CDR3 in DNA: TGTGCCAGCAGCCCCGGCTCAGGGGGACTCTATGGCTACACCTTC. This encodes CASSPGSGGLYGYTF.

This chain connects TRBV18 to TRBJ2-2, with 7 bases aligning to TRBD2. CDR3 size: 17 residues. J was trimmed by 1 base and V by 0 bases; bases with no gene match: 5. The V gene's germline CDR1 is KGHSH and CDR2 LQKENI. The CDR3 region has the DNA TGTGCCAGCTCACCACCGAGGAGCGGGATGAACACCGGGGAGCTGTTTTTT. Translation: CASSPPRSGMNTGELFF.

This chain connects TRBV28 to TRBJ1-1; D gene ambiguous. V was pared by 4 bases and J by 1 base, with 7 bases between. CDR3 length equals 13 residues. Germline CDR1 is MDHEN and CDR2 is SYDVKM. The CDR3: CASSSPGNTEAFF. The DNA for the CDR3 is TGTGCCAGCAGTTCGCCCGGGAACACTGAAGCTTTCTTT.

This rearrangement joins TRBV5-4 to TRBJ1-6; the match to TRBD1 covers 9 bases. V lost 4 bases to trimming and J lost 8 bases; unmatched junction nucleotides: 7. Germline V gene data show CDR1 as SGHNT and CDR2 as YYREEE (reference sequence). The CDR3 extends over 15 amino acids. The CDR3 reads CASSLVGQGDSPLHF. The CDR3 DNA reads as TGTGCCAGCAGCCTTGTGGGACAGGGAGATTCACCCCTCCACTTT.

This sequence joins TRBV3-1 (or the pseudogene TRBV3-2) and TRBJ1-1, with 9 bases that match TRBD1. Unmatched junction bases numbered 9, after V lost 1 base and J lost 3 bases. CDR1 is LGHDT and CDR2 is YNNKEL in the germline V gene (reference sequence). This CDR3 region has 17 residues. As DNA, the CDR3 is TGTGCCAGCAGCCAAGTCTCGCCGGGACAGGGCGACACTGAAGCTTTCTTT. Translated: CASSQVSPGQGDTEAFF.

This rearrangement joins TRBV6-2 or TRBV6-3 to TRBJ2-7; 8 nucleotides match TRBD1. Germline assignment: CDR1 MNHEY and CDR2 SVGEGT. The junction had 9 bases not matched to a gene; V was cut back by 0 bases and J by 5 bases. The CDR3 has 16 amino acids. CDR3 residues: CASSYSVAGGRDEQYF. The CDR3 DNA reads TGTGCCAGCAGTTACTCGGTAGCAGGGGGCAGGGACGAGCAGTACTTC.

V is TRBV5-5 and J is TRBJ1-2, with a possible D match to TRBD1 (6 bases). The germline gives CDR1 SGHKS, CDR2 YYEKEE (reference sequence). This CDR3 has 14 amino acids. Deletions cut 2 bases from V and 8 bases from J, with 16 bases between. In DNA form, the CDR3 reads TGTGCCAGCAGCTTTCGGGGGGCGTCCCGGGGCTACACCTTC. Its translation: CASSFRGASRGYTF.

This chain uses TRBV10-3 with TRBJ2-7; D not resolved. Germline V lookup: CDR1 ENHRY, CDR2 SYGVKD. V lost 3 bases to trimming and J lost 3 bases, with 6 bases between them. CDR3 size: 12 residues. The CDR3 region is CAISDSYYEQYF. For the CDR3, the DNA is TGTGCCATCAGTGACAGTTACTACGAGCAGTACTTC.

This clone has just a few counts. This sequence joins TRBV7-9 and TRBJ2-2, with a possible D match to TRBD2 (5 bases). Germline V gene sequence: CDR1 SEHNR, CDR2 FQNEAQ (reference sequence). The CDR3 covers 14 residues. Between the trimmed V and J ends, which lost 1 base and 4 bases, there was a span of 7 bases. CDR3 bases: TGTGCCAGCAGCTTAGAGGGAGCCACCGGGGAGCTGTTTTTT. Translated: CASSLEGATGELFF.